A single sample is the source of the 27 T cell receptor beta chains below, sequenced in a study of shared clonotypes between healthy human individuals (TCRdb year 2020). Library preparation used the immunoSEQ multiplex PCR assay. Here the immuneACCESS table is served through TCRdb, limited to in-frame sequences with V and J called. Missing clones are a known gap in these copies; in checked studies unresolved V genes cover under half, and the rest lacks a known reason. The sample yields 2,100,000 or so clones; about 94% were counted once. Jointly, the top ten make up roughly 0.13% of the sample. Sequencing was carried out using naive CD4+ T cells sorted from blood. Explained via the paper, the cell subset or site label denotes: CD45RA+ positively selected. The receptors come from a man aged 18-30 years in good health.

This chain connects TRBV23-1 to TRBJ2-2; 9 nucleotides agree with TRBD1. TRBV23-1 is known as an ORF, though its function is uncertain. This CDR3 region has 16 residues. The junction had 7 bases not matched to a gene; V was cut back by 3 bases and J by 5 bases. This CDR3 is CASSHPDRGNTGELFF. The CDR3 DNA follows: TGCGCCAGCAGTCACCCGGACAGGGGTAATACCGGGGAGCTGTTTTTT.

This chain uses TRBV7-9 with TRBJ2-6, with D possibly matching TRBD1 (6 bases). The CDR3 spans 16 residues. V lost 1 base, J lost 2 bases, and 9 bases lay in between. Germline CDR1 reads SEHNR; CDR2 reads FQNEAQ (reference sequence). CDR3 coding DNA: TGTGCCAGCAGCTTAGGGCACAGGGCTGGGGCCAACGTCCTGACTTTC. This encodes CASSLGHRAGANVLTF.

The V call is TRBV25-1, the J call TRBJ2-5; 12 bases are a match to TRBD2. CDR3 length: 16 amino acids. Germline CDR1 is MGHDK and CDR2 is SYGVNS. J lost 0 bases, V lost 6 bases, and 5 bases had no gene match. The CDR3 DNA is TGTGCCAGCAGGGCCGGGACTAGCGGGTACCAAGAGACCCAGTACTTC. Residues: CASRAGTSGYQETQYF.

The V call is TRBV6-5, the J call TRBJ2-7; D possibly uses TRBD1 or TRBD2 (5 bases each). The CDR3 loop spans 15 amino acids. Germline loops: CDR1 MNHEY, CDR2 SVGAGI. V was cut by 0 bases and J by 3 bases, with 12 bases left in between. The CDR3 is CASSYSGVLSYEQYF. The DNA of the CDR3 is TGTGCCAGCAGTTACTCGGGGGTCTTAAGCTACGAGCAGTACTTC.

This clone has just one count. The same CDR3 is also encoded by other DNA sequences in this sample. The CDR3 sequence: CASSIGTDYGYTF. CDR3 coding DNA: TGTGCCAGTAGTATAGGCACAGACTATGGCTACACCTTC. The chain employs TRBV19 and TRBJ1-2, with no clear D. V dropped 1 base and J dropped 3 bases, with 6 bases sitting between them. The CDR3 is made up of 13 amino acids. The germline gives CDR1 LNHDA, CDR2 SQIVND (reference sequence).

As to this clone: Other DNA sequences from this sample encode an identical CDR3 as well. The genes are TRBV29-1 and TRBJ1-3; D gene ambiguous. This CDR3 comprises 11 residues. The V gene lost 3 bases and the J gene lost 4 bases, with 4 bases spanning the gap. The V gene's germline CDR1 is SQVTM and CDR2 ANQGSEA. CDR3: CSVEKGNTIYF. The CDR3 region has the DNA TGCAGCGTTGAGAAGGGAAACACCATATATTTT.

The chain links TRBV28 to TRBJ1-5, with a tentative D call TRBD1 (5 bases). Trimming pared 5 bases from V and 9 bases from J, leaving 26 bases between. CDR3 length equals 17 residues. Germline CDR1 MDHEN, CDR2 SYDVKM. The DNA of the CDR3 is TGTGCCAGCAGTCTCCCACCCCGCCTCGGGGGGTCTTGGCCCCAGCATTTT. It specifies CASSLPPRLGGSWPQHF.

The rearrangement joins TRBV28 to TRBJ1-1; D remains ambiguous. CDR3 length: 16 amino acids. The germline V gene encodes CDR1 MDHEN and CDR2 SYDVKM. Trimming cost V 5 bases and J 1 base, with 17 bases left between them. CDR3 protein: CASSPQGRRGNTEAFF. The CDR3 region has the DNA TGTGCCAGCAGTCCCCAAGGGCGGAGAGGGAACACTGAAGCTTTCTTT.

The chain recombines TRBV7-9 with TRBJ1-2; D not resolved. The CDR3 runs 13 residues. The V gene lost 1 base and the J gene lost 4 bases, with 7 bases spanning the gap. Per the germline V gene, CDR1 is SEHNR and CDR2 is FQNEAQ (reference sequence). The CDR3: CASSLGVLYGYTF. The CDR3 DNA follows: TGTGCCAGCAGCTTAGGAGTCCTCTATGGCTACACCTTC.

The V call is TRBV5-5, the J call TRBJ2-7, with D unresolved. V shed 4 bases and J shed 0 bases, with 14 bases lying between them. The CDR3 totals 15 residues. Germline CDR1 SGHKS, CDR2 YYEKEE (reference sequence). CDR3 DNA sequence: TGTGCCAGCAGCCCAACCCGGAAAAACTCCTACGAGCAGTACTTC. Translating it yields CASSPTRKNSYEQYF.

This sequence joins TRBV5-1 and TRBJ1-1; 9 bases are a match to TRBD1. From germline, CDR1 is SGHRS and CDR2 YFSETQ. Germline trimming cut 4 bases from V and 11 bases from J; bases unmatched to any gene: 9. The length of the CDR3 is 13 residues. CDR3 bases: TGCGCCAGCAGCGTAGACAGGGGGAAGGAGGCTTTCTTT. This codes for CASSVDRGKEAFF.

The rearrangement links TRBV11-2 to TRBJ1-4; D call uncertain. This CDR3 contains 15 residues. The germline CDR1 and CDR2 sequences are SGHAT and FQNNGV. Trimming took off 5 bases at V and 8 bases at J, with 18 bases between the two ends. The CDR3 DNA reads TGTGCCAGCAGCCCCCCCCCGCGAAGCGTCGAAAAACTGTTTTTT. As protein: CASSPPPRSVEKLFF.

The chain has TRBV28 and TRBJ1-5, with 8 bases fitting TRBD1. The junction had 10 bases not matched to a gene; V was cut back by 6 bases and J by 0 bases. The CDR3 runs 17 residues. Germline loops: CDR1 MDHEN, CDR2 SYDVKM. The CDR3 coding sequence is TGTGCCAGCAGCGGGACAGGTTCGAAACTTAGCAATCAGCCCCAGCATTTT. This codes for CASSGTGSKLSNQPQHF. Looking up the rest from reference TRBV28 and TRBJ1-5 gives the full variable domain: DVKVTQSSRYLVKRTGEKVFLECVQDMDHENMFWYRQDPGLGLRLIYFSYDVKMKEKGDIPEGYSVSREKKERFSLILESASTNQTSMYLCASSGTGSKLSNQPQHFGDGTRLSIL.

About this clone itself: Distinct nucleotide sequences in the sample also encode this CDR3. The rearrangement uses TRBV9 and TRBJ2-2; either TRBD1 or TRBD2 may fit D (5 bases each). The V and J ends lost 0 bases and 2 bases respectively, with 8 bases between them. CDR3 length equals 15 residues. In germline, CDR1 is SGDLS, CDR2 YYNGEE. In DNA, the CDR3 is TGTGCCAGCAGCGTAGCTGGGGGAAACACCGGGGAGCTGTTTTTT. Residues: CASSVAGGNTGELFF. Full variable domain (missing parts from reference TRBV9 and TRBJ2-2): DSGVTQTPKHLITATGQRVTLRCSPRSGDLSVYWYQQSLDQGLQFLIQYYNGEERAKGNILERFSAQQFPDLHSELNLSSLELGDSALYFCASSVAGGNTGELFFGEGSRLTVL.

This chain connects TRBV9 to TRBJ1-2, with 12 bases fitting TRBD1. The CDR3 is made up of 17 amino acids. Germline CDR1 SGDLS, CDR2 YYNGEE. The V segment lost 2 bases and the J segment 10 bases; nucleotides outside the gene matches: 15. The CDR3 coding sequence is TGTGCCAGCAGCGTGTTCCCGGGACAGGGGGCGTCTGTTCCCTACACCTTC. It is translated as CASSVFPGQGASVPYTF.

The count of this clone is one. The sample contains more than one DNA sequence encoding this CDR3. V gene TRBV29-1 combines with J gene TRBJ2-3; D call uncertain. The CDR3 extends over 12 amino acids. Trimming pared 1 base from V and 3 bases from J, leaving 5 bases between. Germline V gene data show CDR1 as SQVTM and CDR2 as ANQGSEA. The CDR3 DNA follows: TGCAGCGTTGAAGGGGCTACAGATACGCAGTATTTT. Translation: CSVEGATDTQYF.

The genes are TRBV10-3 and TRBJ1-1; perhaps TRBD1 as D (5 bases). Germline CDR1 is ENHRY and CDR2 is SYGVKD. Trimming removed 11 bases from V and 5 bases from J, with 12 bases in between. The CDR3 covers 11 residues. The DNA for the CDR3 is TGTGCCGCAGGGCGGAATACTGAAGCTTTCTTT. It encodes CAAGRNTEAFF.

This chain links TRBV2 with TRBJ2-5; tentative D call: TRBD1 (5 bases). The V and J ends lost 6 bases and 1 base respectively, with 33 bases between them. The length of the CDR3 is 21 residues. From germline, CDR1 is SNHLY and CDR2 FYNNEI. In DNA, the CDR3 is TGTGCCAGCAGCGACAGACCCCCGGGCCCCCCTTCAGTCGGGCGCCAAGAGACCCAGTACTTC. This codes for CASSDRPPGPPSVGRQETQYF.

The genes are TRBV19 and TRBJ1-5; TRBD1 matches 7 bases. The CDR3 totals 15 residues. Germline trimming cut 5 bases from V and 1 base from J; bases unmatched to any gene: 5. Germline CDR1 is LNHDA and CDR2 is SQIVND (reference sequence). CDR3 region: CASSLGTASNQPQHF. CDR3 sequence (DNA): TGTGCCAGTAGTTTGGGGACAGCGAGCAATCAGCCCCAGCATTTT.

The chain recombines TRBV11-2 with TRBJ1-6; D may be TRBD1 (6 bases). The germline V and J ends were trimmed by 5 bases and 10 bases, with 15 bases remaining between them. Germline V CDR1 and CDR2: SGHAT, FQNNGV. The CDR3 runs to 14 residues. CDR3 bases: TGTGCCAGCAGCGCCGGGACACTTAGCTCACCCCTCCACTTT. It is translated as CASSAGTLSSPLHF.

The chain couples TRBV28 to TRBJ1-4; no definite D call. This CDR3 has 14 residues. Trimming stripped 2 bases from V and 13 bases from J, with 17 bases between. The germline V gene has CDR1 MDHEN and CDR2 SYDVKM. CDR3 nucleotide sequence: TGTGCCAGCAGTTTAGCTACGCTCTGGGCTCGACTGTTTTTT. This sequence encodes CASSLATLWARLFF.

This clone was counted a single time. The gene calls are TRBV6-1 and TRBJ2-1; TRBD1 or TRBD2 may be the D gene (5 bases each). The CDR3 contains 19 residues. Germline values: CDR1 MNHNS, CDR2 SASEGT. The germline V and J ends were trimmed by 4 bases and 1 base, with 23 bases remaining between them. As DNA, the CDR3 is TGTGCCAGCAGTGGACCTCGGGGCTCAGCGGTTACTTCCTACAATGAGCAGTTCTTC. This encodes CASSGPRGSAVTSYNEQFF.

This chain connects TRBV15 to TRBJ2-7; D might be TRBD1 (7 bases). This CDR3 has 16 residues. The germline CDR1 and CDR2 sequences are LNHNV and YYDKDF (reference sequence). Trimming shortened V by 0 bases and J by 4 bases, and 16 bases separated the two germline ends. CDR3 protein: CATSRDVQGRRYEQYF. The CDR3 bases are TGTGCCACCAGCAGAGACGTACAGGGGAGGCGTTACGAGCAGTACTTC. Drawing the rest from reference TRBV15 and TRBJ2-7, the complete variable domain is DAMVIQNPRYQVTQFGKPVTLSCSQTLNHNVMYWYQQKSSQAPKLLFHYYDKDFNNEADTPDNFQSRRPNTSFCFLDIRSPGLGDTAMYLCATSRDVQGRRYEQYFGPGTRLTVT.

The rearrangement uses TRBV18 and TRBJ1-6, with 9 positions matching TRBD1. CDR1 is KGHSH and CDR2 is LQKENI in the germline V gene. CDR3 length: 16 residues. The V and J ends lost 6 bases and 9 bases, in that order; junction bases with no gene match: 12. CDR3 in DNA: TGTGCCAGCTCCTCGTCACGGGACAGGGTCGCTTCACCCCTCCACTTT. It translates to CASSSSRDRVASPLHF.

The chain carries TRBV6-1 and TRBJ1-6; TRBD1 matches at 7 bases. Germline V gene sequence: CDR1 MNHNS, CDR2 SASEGT. Germline trimming cut 7 bases from V and 4 bases from J; bases unmatched to any gene: 4. This CDR3 is built from 14 residues. This CDR3 reads CASTLGQYNSPLHF. The DNA for the CDR3 is TGTGCCAGCACCTTGGGACAGTATAATTCACCCCTCCACTTT.

This clone has a single count. The rearrangement links TRBV7-8 to TRBJ2-5, with D possibly matching TRBD1 (5 bases). V was cut by 1 base and J by 4 bases, with 13 bases left in between. CDR3 length: 15 residues. Germline loops: CDR1 SGHVS, CDR2 FQNEAQ. This CDR3 is CASSLGQGKGETQYF. CDR3 in DNA: TGTGCCAGCAGCTTAGGTCAGGGCAAAGGAGAGACCCAGTACTTC. The variable domain in full, with the rest retrieved from reference TRBV7-8 and TRBJ2-5, is GAGVSQSPRYKVAKRGQDVALRCDPISGHVSLFWYQQALGQGPEFLTYFQNEAQLDKSGLPSDRFFAERPEGSVSTLKIQRTQQEDSAVYLCASSLGQGKGETQYFGPGTRLLVL.

To note about this clone: Other DNA sequences from this sample encode an identical CDR3 as well. The chain joins TRBV18 to TRBJ1-1, with D possibly matching TRBD1 (5 bases). The V gene lost 3 bases and the J gene lost 3 bases, with 11 bases spanning the gap. This CDR3 has 14 amino acids. Germline V gene lookup returns CDR1 KGHSH and CDR2 LQKENI. The CDR3 is CASSPQGGDTEAFF. For the CDR3, the DNA is TGTGCCAGCTCACCTCAGGGAGGGGACACTGAAGCTTTCTTT.